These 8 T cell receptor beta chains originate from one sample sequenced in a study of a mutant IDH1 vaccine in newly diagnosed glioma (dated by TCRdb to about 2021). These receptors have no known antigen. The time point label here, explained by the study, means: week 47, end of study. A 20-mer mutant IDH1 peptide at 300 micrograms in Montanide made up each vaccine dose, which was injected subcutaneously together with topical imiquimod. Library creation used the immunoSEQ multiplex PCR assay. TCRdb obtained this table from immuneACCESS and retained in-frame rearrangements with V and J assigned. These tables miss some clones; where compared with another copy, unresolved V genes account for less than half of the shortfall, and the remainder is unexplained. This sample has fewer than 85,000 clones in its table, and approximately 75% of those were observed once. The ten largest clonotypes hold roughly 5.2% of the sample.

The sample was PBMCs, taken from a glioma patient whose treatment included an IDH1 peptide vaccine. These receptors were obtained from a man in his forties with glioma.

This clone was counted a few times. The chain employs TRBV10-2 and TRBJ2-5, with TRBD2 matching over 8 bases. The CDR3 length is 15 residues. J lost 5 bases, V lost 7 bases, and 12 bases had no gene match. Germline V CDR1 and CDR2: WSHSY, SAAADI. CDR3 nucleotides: TGCGCCAGCAATCGGACTAGCAGATATGAGGAGACCCAGTACTTC. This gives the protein CASNRTSRYEETQYF.

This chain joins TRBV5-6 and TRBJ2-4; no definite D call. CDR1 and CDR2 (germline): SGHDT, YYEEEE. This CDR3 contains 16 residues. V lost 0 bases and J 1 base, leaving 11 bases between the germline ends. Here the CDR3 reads CASSLEQKSAKNIQYF. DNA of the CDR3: TGTGCCAGCAGCTTGGAACAGAAAAGCGCCAAAAACATTCAGTACTTC.

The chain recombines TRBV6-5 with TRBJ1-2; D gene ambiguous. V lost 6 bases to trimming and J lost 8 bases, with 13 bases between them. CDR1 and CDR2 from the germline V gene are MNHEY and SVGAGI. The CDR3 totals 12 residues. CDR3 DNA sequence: TGTGCCAGCAGCGGCCGCACGGGGGGCTACACCTTC. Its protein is CASSGRTGGYTF.

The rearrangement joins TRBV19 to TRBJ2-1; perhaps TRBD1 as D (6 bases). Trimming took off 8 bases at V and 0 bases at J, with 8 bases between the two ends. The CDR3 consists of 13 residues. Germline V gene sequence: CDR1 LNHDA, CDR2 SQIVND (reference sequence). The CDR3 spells CASADSSYNEQFF. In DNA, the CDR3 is TGTGCCAGTGCGGACAGCTCCTACAATGAGCAGTTCTTC.

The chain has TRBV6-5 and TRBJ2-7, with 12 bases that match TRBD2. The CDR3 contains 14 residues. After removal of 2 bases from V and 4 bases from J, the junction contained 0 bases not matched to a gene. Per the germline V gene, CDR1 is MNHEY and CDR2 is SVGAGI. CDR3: CASSYGTSGYEQYF. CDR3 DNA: TGTGCCAGCAGTTACGGGACTAGCGGGTACGAGCAGTACTTC.

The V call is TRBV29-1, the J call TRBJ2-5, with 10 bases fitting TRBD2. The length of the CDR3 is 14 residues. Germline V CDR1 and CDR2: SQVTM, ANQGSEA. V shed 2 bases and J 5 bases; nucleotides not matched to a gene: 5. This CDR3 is CSVELAGVGETQYF. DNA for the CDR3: TGCAGCGTTGAACTAGCGGGAGTGGGGGAGACCCAGTACTTC. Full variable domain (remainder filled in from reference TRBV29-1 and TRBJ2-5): SAVISQKPSRDICQRGTSLTIQCQVDSQVTMMFWYRQQPGQSLTLIATANQGSEATYESGFVIDKFPISRPNLTFSTLTVSNMSPEDSSIYLCSVELAGVGETQYFGPGTRLLVL.

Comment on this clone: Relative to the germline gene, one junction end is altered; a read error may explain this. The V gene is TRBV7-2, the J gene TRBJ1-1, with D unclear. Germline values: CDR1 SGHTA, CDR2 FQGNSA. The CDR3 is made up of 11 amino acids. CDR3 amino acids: CASSLDTEAFF. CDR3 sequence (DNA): TGTGCCAGCAGCTTAGACACCGAAGCTTTCTTT.

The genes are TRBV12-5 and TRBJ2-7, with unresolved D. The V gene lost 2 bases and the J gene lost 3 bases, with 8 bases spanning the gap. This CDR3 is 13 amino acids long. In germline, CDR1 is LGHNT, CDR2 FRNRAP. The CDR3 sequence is CASGLRQSYEQYF. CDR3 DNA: TGTGCTAGTGGTTTGAGACAAAGCTACGAGCAGTACTTC.